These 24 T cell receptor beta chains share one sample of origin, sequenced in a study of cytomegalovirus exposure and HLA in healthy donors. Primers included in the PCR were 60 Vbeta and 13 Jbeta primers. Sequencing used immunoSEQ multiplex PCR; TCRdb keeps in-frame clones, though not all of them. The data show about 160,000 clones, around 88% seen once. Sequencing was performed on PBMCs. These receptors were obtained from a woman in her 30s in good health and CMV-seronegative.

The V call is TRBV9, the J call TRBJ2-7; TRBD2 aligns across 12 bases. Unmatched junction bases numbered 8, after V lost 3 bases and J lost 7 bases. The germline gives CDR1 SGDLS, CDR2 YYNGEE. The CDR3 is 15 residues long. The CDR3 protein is CASSARLAGAEEQYF. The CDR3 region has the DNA TGTGCCAGCAGCGCGAGACTAGCGGGAGCGGAGGAGCAGTACTTC.

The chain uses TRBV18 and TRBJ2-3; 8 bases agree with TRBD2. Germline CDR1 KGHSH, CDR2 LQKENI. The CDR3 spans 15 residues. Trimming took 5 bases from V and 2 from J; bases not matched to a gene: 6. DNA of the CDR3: TGTGCCAGCTCAATTAGCGGGGCCCTCACAGATACGCAGTATTTT. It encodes CASSISGALTDTQYF.

Written as DNA, the CDR3 is TGTGCCAGCTCACCACTCCGCCCGACAGACCTCCGTGGTGAGCAGTTCTTC. It specifies CASSPLRPTDLRGEQFF. The V and J genes are TRBV18 and TRBJ2-1; D perhaps matches TRBD1 (5 bases). CDR3 size: 17 residues. CDR1 is KGHSH and CDR2 is LQKENI in the germline V gene. V was pared by 1 base and J by 9 bases, with 22 bases between.

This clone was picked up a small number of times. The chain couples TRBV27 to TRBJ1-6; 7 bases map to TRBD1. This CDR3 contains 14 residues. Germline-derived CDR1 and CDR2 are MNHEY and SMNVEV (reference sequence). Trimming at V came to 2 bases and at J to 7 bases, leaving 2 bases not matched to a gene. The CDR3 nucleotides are TGTGCCAGCAGTTTAGGGGACAGCAATTCACCCCTCCACTTT. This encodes CASSLGDSNSPLHF.

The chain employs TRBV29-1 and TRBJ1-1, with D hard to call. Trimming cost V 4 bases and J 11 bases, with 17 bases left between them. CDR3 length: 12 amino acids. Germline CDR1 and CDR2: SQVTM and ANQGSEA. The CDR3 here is CSVGTGFNAAFF. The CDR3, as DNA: TGCAGCGTTGGGACGGGGTTTAACGCCGCTTTCTTT.

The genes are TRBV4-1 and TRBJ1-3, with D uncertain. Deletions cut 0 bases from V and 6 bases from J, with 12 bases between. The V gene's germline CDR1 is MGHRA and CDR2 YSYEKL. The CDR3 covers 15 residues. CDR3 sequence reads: CASSQDTYSLNTIYF. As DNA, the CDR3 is TGCGCCAGCAGCCAAGACACCTACTCCTTAAACACCATATATTTT.

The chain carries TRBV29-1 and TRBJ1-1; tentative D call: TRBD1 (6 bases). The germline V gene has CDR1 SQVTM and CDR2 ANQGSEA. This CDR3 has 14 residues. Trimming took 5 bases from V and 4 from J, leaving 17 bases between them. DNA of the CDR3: TGCAGCGTTTCAGGTTCCGGCAGGGGCACTGAAGCTTTCTTT. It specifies CSVSGSGRGTEAFF.

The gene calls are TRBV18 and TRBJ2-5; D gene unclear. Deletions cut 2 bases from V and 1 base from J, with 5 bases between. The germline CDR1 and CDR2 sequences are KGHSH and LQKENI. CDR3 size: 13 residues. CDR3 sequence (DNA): TGTGCCAGCTCACCAGCCAGCCAAGAGACCCAGTACTTC. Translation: CASSPASQETQYF.

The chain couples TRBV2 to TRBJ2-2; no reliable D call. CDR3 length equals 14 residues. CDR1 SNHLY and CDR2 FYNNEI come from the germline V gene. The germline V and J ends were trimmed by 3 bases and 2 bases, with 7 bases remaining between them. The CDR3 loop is CASSDYYNTGELFF. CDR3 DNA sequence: TGTGCCAGCAGTGACTATTATAACACCGGGGAGCTGTTTTTT. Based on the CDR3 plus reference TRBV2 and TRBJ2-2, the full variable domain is EPEVTQTPSHQVTQMGQEVILRCVPISNHLYFYWYRQILGQKVEFLVSFYNNEISEKSEIFDDQFSVERPDGSNFTLKIRSTKLEDSAMYFCASSDYYNTGELFFGEGSRLTVL.

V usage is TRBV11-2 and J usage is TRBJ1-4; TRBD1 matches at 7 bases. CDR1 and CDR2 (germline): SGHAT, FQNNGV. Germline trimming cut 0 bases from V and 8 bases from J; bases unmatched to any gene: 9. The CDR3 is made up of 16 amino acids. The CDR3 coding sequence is TGTGCCAGCAGCTTAGATCACACAGGGGTAGGGGAAAAACTGTTTTTT. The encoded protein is CASSLDHTGVGEKLFF.

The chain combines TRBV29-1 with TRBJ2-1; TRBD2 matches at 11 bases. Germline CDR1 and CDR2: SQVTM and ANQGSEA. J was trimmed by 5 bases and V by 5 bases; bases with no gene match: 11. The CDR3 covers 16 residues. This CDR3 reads CSVYSGGAQPDNEQFF. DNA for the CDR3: TGCAGCGTTTATAGCGGGGGGGCCCAACCTGACAATGAGCAGTTCTTC.

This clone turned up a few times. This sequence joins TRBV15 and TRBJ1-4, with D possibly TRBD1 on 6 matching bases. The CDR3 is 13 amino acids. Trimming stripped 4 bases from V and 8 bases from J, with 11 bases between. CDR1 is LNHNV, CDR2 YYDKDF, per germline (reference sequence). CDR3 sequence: CATSTGVREKLFF. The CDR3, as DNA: TGTGCCACCAGCACAGGGGTTCGGGAAAAACTGTTTTTT.

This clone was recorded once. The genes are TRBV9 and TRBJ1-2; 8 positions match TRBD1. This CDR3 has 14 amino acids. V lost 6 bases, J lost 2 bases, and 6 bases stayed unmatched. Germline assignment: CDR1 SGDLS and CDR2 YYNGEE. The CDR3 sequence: CASTRQGPNYGYTF. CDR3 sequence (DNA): TGTGCCAGCACCAGACAGGGGCCAAACTATGGCTACACCTTC. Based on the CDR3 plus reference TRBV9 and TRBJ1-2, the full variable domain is DSGVTQTPKHLITATGQRVTLRCSPRSGDLSVYWYQQSLDQGLQFLIQYYNGEERAKGNILERFSAQQFPDLHSELNLSSLELGDSALYFCASTRQGPNYGYTFGSGTRLTVV.

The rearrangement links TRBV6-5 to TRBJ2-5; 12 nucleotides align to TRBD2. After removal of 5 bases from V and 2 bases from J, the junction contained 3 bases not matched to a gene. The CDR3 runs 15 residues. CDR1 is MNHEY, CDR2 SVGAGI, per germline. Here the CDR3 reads CASSLLAGGQETQYF. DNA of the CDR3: TGTGCCAGCAGTCTCCTAGCGGGAGGGCAAGAGACCCAGTACTTC.

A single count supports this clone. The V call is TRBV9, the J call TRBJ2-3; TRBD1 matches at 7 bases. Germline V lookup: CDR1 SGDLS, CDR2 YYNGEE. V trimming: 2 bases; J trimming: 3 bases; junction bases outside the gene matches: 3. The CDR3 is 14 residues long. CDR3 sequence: CASSVDRETDTQYF. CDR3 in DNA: TGTGCCAGCAGCGTTGACAGGGAAACAGATACGCAGTATTTT. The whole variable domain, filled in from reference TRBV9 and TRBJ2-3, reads DSGVTQTPKHLITATGQRVTLRCSPRSGDLSVYWYQQSLDQGLQFLIQYYNGEERAKGNILERFSAQQFPDLHSELNLSSLELGDSALYFCASSVDRETDTQYFGPGTRLTVL.

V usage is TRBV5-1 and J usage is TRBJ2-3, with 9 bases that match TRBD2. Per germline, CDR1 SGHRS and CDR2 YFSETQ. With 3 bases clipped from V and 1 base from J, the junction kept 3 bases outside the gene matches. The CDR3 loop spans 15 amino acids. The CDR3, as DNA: TGCGCCAGCAGCTCCAGGACTAGCGGCACAGATACGCAGTATTTT. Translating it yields CASSSRTSGTDTQYF. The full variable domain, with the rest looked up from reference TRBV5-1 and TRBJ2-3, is KAGVTQTPRYLIKTRGQQVTLSCSPISGHRSVSWYQQTPGQGLQFLFEYFSETQRNKGNFPGRFSGRQFSNSRSEMNVSTLELGDSALYLCASSSRTSGTDTQYFGPGTRLTVL.

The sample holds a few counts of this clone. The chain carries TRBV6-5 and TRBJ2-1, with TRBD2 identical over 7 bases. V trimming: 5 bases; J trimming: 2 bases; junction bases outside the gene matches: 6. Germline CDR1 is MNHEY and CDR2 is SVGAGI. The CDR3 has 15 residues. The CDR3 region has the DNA TGTGCCAGCAGTCCTCTAGCGGCCGCCTACAATGAGCAGTTCTTC. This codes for CASSPLAAAYNEQFF.

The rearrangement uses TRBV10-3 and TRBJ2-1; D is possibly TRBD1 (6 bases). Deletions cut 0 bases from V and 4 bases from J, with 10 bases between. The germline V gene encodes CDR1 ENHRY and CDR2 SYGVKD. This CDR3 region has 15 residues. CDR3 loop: CAISESGAKYNEQFF. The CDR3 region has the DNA TGTGCCATCAGTGAGTCGGGGGCCAAATACAATGAGCAGTTCTTC.

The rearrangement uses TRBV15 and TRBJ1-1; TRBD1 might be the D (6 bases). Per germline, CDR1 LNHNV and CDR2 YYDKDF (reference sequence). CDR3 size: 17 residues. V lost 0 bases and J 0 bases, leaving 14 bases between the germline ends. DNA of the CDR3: TGTGCCACCAGCAGAGATCCCACAGGGCTATTGAACACTGAAGCTTTCTTT. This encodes CATSRDPTGLLNTEAFF.

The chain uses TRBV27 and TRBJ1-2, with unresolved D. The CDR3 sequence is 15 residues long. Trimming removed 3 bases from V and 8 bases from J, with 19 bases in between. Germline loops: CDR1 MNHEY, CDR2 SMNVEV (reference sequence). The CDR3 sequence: CASSFLPVGDKGYTF. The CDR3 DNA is TGTGCCAGCAGTTTCCTCCCCGTGGGTGACAAAGGCTACACCTTC.

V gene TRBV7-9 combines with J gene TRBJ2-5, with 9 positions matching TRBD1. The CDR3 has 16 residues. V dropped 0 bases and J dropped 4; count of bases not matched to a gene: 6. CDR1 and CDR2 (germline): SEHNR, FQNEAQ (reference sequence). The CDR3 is CASSLARDRVGETQYF. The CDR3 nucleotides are TGTGCCAGCAGCTTAGCCCGGGACAGGGTTGGAGAGACCCAGTACTTC.

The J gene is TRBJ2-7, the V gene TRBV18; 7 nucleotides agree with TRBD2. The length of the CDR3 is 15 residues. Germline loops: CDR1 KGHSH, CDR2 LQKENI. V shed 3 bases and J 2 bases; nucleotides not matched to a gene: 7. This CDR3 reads CASSPGGIWPYEQYF. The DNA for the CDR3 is TGTGCCAGCTCACCGGGAGGGATCTGGCCCTACGAGCAGTACTTC.

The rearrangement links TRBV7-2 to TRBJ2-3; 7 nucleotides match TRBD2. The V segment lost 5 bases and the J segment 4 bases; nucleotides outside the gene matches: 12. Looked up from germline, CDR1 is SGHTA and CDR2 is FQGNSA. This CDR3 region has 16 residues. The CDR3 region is CASSPLNSGWSDTQYF. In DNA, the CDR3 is TGTGCCAGCAGCCCCCTTAATAGCGGGTGGTCAGATACGCAGTATTTT.

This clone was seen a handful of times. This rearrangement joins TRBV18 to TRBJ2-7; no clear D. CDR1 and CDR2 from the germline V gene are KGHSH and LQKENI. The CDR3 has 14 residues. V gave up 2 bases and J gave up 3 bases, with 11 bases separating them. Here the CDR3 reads CASSPSRQIYEQYF. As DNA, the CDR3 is TGTGCCAGCTCACCATCACGACAAATCTACGAGCAGTACTTC.